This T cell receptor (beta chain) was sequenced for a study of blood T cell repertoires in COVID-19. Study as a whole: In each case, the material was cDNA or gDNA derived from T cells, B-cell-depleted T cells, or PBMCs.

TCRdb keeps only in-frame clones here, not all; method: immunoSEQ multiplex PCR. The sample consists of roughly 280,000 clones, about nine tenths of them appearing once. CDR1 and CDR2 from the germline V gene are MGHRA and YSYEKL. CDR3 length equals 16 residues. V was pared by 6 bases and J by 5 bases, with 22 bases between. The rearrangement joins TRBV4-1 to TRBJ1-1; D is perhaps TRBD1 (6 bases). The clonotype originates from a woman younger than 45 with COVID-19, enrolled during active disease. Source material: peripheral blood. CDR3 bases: TGCGCCAGCAGGGACCGAGGAGGGAGGGGGTTAACTGAAGCTTTCTTT. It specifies CASRDRGGRGLTEAFF.